These 10 T cell receptor beta chains were all obtained from the same sample, sequenced in a study of tissue T cells after allogeneic stem cell transplantation. Data came from immunoSEQ multiplex PCR; TCRdb stores just in-frame clones and leaves some out. The sample shows around 650 clones, about 45% of them seen only once. Time point specified: mouse harvest day 14 after allogeneic transplant. Each mouse received 10^7 T-cell-depleted marrow cells plus 10^6 splenic CD5+ T cells by tail vein. What was sequenced was liver tissue. These receptors were collected from a female BALB/c mouse given C57BL/6 T cells with graft-versus-host disease after an allogeneic hematopoietic cell transplant.

This clone is hyperexpanded in the sample. Gene names and germline match the mouse. The read gets to within 1 residue of the CDR3 end, and the germline J gene fills in the rest. The chain uses TRBV30 and TRBJ2-7; 7 positions agree with TRBD2. The CDR3 runs to 11 residues. Germline V gene data show CDR1 as SQVVS and CDR2 as ANEGSEA. The J segment lost 5 bases and the V segment lost 3 bases, leaving 1 base of the junction unmatched. The sequenced CDR3 bases are TGTAGTTCTAGGACTGGGAATGAACAGTAC. The encoded protein is CSSRTGNEQY. The entire CDR3 protein reads CSSRTGNEQYF.

In the case of this clone: Gene names and germline match the mouse. The CDR3 extends 1 residue past the end of the read, so its final part is completed from the germline J gene. This chain joins TRBV12-1 and TRBJ1-3; unclear D gene. Germline V gene lookup returns CDR1 SGHSN and CDR2 HYEKVE. V was clipped by 5 bases and J by 3 bases, with 7 bases between them. This CDR3 is 12 amino acids long. The part of the CDR3 DNA that was read is TGTGCCAGCTGGGGAGGTGGAAATACGCTCTAT. Protein product: CASWGGGNTLY. The CDR3 in full is CASWGGGNTLYF.

About this clone itself: Each gene name is a mouse one. The sequence runs out 1 residue before the end of the CDR3; the remainder is reconstructed from the germline J gene. The chain is built from TRBV31 and TRBJ1-1, with 9 nucleotides matching TRBD1. Germline V CDR1 and CDR2: GKSSPN, SITVG. The CDR3 has 15 residues. V shed 2 bases and J 4 bases; nucleotides not matched to a gene: 8. The CDR3 bases that were read are TGTGCCTGGAGTGAGGGACAGGGAACGGGCACAGAAGTCTTC. Translation gives CAWSEGQGTGTEVF. The full CDR3 sequence reads CAWSEGQGTGTEVFF.

Details on this clone: Germline and genes here are mouse. The CDR3 end falls 1 residue outside the read, so it is completed with the germline J gene. The J gene is TRBJ2-1, the V gene TRBV5, with 12 bases lining up with TRBD2. Germline V lookup: CDR1 LGHNA, CDR2 YNLKQL (reference sequence). This CDR3 region has 17 residues. V was clipped by 2 bases and J by 5 bases; unmatched bases: 7. The covered CDR3 bases are TGTGCCAGCAGCCAAAGACTGGGGGGGCGCGTGAATGCTGAGCAGTTC. Translation gives CASSQRLGGRVNAEQF. The whole CDR3 protein is CASSQRLGGRVNAEQFF.

A note on this clone: Mouse gene names apply. The read ends 1 residue shy of where the CDR3 ends; the end is completed using the germline J gene. The chain is built from TRBV13-1 and TRBJ2-7; D is unclear. The CDR3 extends over 13 amino acids. The germline V gene encodes CDR1 NSHNY and CDR2 SYGAGN. Trimming cost V 2 bases and J 3 bases, with 9 bases left between them. Partial CDR3 DNA: TGTGCCAGCAGTGAGGCCGGGCGCTATGAACAGTAC. It translates to CASSEAGRYEQY. The complete CDR3 protein is CASSEAGRYEQYF.

Concerning this clone: Gene names and germline match the mouse. The CDR3: CGAGLGDTQYF. The CDR3 bases that were read are TGTGGTGCTGGACTGGGAGACACCCAGTAC. This chain uses TRBV20 with TRBJ2-5; 8 nucleotides line up with TRBD2. The read finishes 1 residue shy of the CDR3 end, and the germline J gene is used to complete it. CDR3 length equals 11 residues. CDR1 GFQATS and CDR2 STVNSAI come from the germline V gene. The V gene end was trimmed by 5 bases and the J gene end by 5 bases; junction bases not matched to a gene: 0.

About this clone itself: Mouse names are used for the genes. The read ends 1 residue early relative to the CDR3; the germline J gene fills the gap. The chain links TRBV20 to TRBJ2-3; weak D call: TRBD1 (6 bases). The CDR3 has 14 residues. V was pared by 0 bases and J by 2 bases, with 9 bases between. Per germline, CDR1 GFQATS and CDR2 STVNSAI. The CDR3 here is CGARDGDTAETLYF. The sequenced CDR3 bases are TGTGGTGCTAGGGATGGGGACACTGCAGAAACGCTGTAT.

This clone is a singleton in its sample. Germline and genes here are mouse. The sequence runs out 1 residue before the end of the CDR3; the remainder is reconstructed from the germline J gene. The chain carries TRBV16 and TRBJ2-7; 11 nucleotides agree with TRBD2. J gave up 4 bases and V 3 bases, and 2 bases lay outside the gene matches. Per the germline V gene, CDR1 is SGHSA and CDR2 is FRNQAP. CDR3 length: 14 amino acids. Partial CDR3 DNA: TGTGCAAGCAGCTTTGGGACTGGGGGTTATGAACAGTAC. Translation: CASSFGTGGYEQY. The whole CDR3 protein is CASSFGTGGYEQYF.

This clone showed up just a few times. The gene names here belong to mouse. The read ends 1 residue before the CDR3 terminus; that terminus is restored from the germline J gene. The rearrangement uses TRBV3 and TRBJ2-7, with 9 bases fitting TRBD2. The CDR3 is made up of 14 amino acids. With V trimmed by 3 bases and J by 4 bases, 4 bases remained unmatched. CDR1 and CDR2 from the germline V gene are SNHLY and FYNGKV (reference sequence). The CDR3 loop reads CASSFSGGVYEQYF. Incomplete CDR3 DNA: TGTGCCAGCAGCTTTTCTGGGGGGGTGTATGAACAGTAC.

A remark on this clone: The genes are named according to mouse. CDR3: CASSADRTEVFF. The DNA read from the CDR3 is TGTGCCAGCAGTGCGGACAGAACAGAAGTCTTC. This chain uses TRBV13-1 with TRBJ1-1; a weak D match, TRBD1 (6 bases). The CDR3 end falls 1 residue outside the read, so it is completed with the germline J gene. This CDR3 is 12 amino acids long. Germline V CDR1 and CDR2: NSHNY, SYGAGN. Between the trimmed V and J ends, which lost 3 bases and 5 bases, there was a span of 8 bases.